This paragraph reports one TCR beta chain. These data come from a study of cytomegalovirus exposure and HLA in healthy donors. CDR3 length: 12 residues. V was pared by 2 bases and J by 5 bases, with 7 bases between. Germline CDR1 and CDR2: GTSNPN and SVGIG (reference sequence). Libraries were prepared by immunoSEQ multiplex PCR; TCRdb keeps only in-frame clonotypes and omits some of them. Of approximately 270,000 clones in the sample, 80% to 90% are singletons; the top ten hold less than 1.2%. The source of this sequence is a woman between 18 and 29 years old in good health and CMV-seronegative. The chain uses TRBV30 and TRBJ2-1; unclear D gene. The source material was PBMCs. DNA for the CDR3: TGTGCCTGGAGTTCTGGGCACAATGAGCAGTTCTTC. This encodes CAWSSGHNEQFF.